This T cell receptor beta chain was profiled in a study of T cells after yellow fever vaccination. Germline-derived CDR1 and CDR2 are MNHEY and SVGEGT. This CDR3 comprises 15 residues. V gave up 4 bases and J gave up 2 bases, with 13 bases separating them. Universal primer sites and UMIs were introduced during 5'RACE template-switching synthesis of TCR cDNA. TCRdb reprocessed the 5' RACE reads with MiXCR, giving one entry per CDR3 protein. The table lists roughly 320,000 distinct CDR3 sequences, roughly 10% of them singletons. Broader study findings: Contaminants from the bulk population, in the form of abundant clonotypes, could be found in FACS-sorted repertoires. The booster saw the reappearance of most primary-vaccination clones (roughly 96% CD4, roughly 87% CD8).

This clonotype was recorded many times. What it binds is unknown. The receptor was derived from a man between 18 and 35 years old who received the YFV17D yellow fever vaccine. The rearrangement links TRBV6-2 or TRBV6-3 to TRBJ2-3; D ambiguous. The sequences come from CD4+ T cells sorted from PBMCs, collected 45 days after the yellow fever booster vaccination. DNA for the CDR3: TGTGCCAGCAGTTCCACGGGCCTTTTCACAGATACGCAGTATTTT. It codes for CASSSTGLFTDTQYF.